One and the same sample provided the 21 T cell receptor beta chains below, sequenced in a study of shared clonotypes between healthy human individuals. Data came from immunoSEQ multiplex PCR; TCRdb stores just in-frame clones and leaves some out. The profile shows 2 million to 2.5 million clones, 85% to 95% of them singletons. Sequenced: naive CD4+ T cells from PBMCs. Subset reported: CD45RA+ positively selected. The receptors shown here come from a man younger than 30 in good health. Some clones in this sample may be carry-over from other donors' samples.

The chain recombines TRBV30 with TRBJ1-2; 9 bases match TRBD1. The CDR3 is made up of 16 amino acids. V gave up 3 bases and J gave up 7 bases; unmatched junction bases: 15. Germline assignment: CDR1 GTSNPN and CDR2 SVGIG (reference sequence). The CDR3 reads CAWRTGLKQGAGGYTF. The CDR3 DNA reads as TGTGCCTGGAGAACAGGGCTTAAACAGGGGGCCGGTGGCTACACCTTC.

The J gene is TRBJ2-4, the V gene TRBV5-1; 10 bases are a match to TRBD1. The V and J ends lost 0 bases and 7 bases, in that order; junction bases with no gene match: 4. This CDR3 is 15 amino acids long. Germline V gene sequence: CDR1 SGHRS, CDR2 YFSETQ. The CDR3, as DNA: TGCGCCAGCAGCTTGGGGACAGGGGGTTTTAACATTCAGTACTTC. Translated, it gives CASSLGTGGFNIQYF. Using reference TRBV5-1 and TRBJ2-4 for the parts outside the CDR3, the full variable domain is KAGVTQTPRYLIKTRGQQVTLSCSPISGHRSVSWYQQTPGQGLQFLFEYFSETQRNKGNFPGRFSGRQFSNSRSEMNVSTLELGDSALYLCASSLGTGGFNIQYFGAGTRLSVL.

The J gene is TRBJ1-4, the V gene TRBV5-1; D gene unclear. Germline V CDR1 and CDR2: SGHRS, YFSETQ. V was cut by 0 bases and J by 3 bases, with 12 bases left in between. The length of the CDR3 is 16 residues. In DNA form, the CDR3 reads TGCGCCAGCAGCTTGGCTGAGTCAGGTCCTAATGAAAAACTGTTTTTT. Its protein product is CASSLAESGPNEKLFF.

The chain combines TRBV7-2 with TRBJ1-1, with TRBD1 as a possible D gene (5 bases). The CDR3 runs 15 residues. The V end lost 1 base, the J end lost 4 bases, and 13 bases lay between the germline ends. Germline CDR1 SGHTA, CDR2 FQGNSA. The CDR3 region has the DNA TGTGCCAGCAGCTTAGTGGGGGGAAGTGGCACTGAAGCTTTCTTT. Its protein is CASSLVGGSGTEAFF.

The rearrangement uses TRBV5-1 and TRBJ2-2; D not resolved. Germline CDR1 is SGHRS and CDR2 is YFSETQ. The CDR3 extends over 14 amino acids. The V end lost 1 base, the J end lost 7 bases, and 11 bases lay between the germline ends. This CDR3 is CASSLRPKDGELFF. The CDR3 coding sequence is TGCGCCAGCAGCTTGCGCCCAAAGGACGGGGAGCTGTTTTTT.

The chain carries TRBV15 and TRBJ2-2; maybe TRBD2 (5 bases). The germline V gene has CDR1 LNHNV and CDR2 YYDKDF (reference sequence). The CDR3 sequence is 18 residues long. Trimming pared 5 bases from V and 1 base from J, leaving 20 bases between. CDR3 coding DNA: TGTGCCACCAGCCAAAGGCAAGGCCAGCGGAAGAACACCGGGGAGCTGTTTTTT. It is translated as CATSQRQGQRKNTGELFF.

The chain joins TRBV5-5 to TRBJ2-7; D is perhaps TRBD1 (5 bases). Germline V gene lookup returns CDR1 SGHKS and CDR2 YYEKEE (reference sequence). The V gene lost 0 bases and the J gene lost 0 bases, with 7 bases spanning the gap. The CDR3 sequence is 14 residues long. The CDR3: CASSLGRASYEQYF. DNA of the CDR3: TGTGCCAGCAGCTTGGGCAGGGCCTCCTACGAGCAGTACTTC.

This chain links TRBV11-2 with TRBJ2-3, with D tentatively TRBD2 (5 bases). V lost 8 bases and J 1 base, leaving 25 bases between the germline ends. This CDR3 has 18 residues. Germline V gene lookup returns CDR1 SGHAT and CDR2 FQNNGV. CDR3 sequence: CASAQLLLYGKGTDTQYF. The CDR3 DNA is TGTGCCAGCGCTCAGTTGTTGTTATACGGGAAGGGCACAGATACGCAGTATTTT.

The CDR3 sequence: CASRTSVNEQFF. CDR3 coding DNA: TGTGCCTCCAGGACTAGCGTCAATGAGCAGTTCTTC. This rearrangement joins TRBV28 to TRBJ2-1, with 9 positions matching TRBD2. The CDR3 covers 12 residues. The junction had 5 bases not matched to a gene; V was cut back by 11 bases and J by 6 bases. The germline gives CDR1 MDHEN, CDR2 SYDVKM. Full variable domain (remainder filled in from reference TRBV28 and TRBJ2-1): DVKVTQSSRYLVKRTGEKVFLECVQDMDHENMFWYRQDPGLGLRLIYFSYDVKMKEKGDIPEGYSVSREKKERFSLILESASTNQTSMYLCASRTSVNEQFFGPGTRLTVL.

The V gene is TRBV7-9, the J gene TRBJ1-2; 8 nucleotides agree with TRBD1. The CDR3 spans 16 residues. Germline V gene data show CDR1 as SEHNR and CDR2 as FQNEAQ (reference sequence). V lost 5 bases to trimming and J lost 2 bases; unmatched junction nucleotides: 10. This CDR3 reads CASSPNWTGWNYGYTF. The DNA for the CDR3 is TGTGCCAGCAGCCCAAATTGGACAGGGTGGAACTATGGCTACACCTTC. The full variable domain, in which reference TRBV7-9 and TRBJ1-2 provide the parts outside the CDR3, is DTGVSQNPRHKITKRGQNVTFRCDPISEHNRLYWYRQTLGQGPEFLTYFQNEAQLEKSRLLSDRFSAERPKGSFSTLEIQRTEQGDSAMYLCASSPNWTGWNYGYTFGSGTRLTVV.

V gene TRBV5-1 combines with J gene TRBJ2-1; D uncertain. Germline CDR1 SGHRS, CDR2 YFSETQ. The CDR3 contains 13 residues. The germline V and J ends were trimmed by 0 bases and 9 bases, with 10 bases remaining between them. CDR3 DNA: TGCGCCAGCAGCTTGGCTCGGAAAGTTGAGCAGTTCTTC. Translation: CASSLARKVEQFF.

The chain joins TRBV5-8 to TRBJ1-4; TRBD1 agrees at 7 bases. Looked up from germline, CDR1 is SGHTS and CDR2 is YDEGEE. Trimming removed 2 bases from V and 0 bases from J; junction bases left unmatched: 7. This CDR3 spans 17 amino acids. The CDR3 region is CASSFSDRVATNEKLFF. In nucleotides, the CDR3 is TGTGCCAGCAGCTTTTCCGACAGGGTTGCAACTAATGAAAAACTGTTTTTT.

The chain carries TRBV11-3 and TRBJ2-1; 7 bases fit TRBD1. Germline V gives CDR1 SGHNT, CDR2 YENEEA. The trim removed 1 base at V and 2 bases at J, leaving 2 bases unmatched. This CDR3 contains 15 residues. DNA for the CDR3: TGTGCCAGCAGCTTAGCAAGGGGGCCCTACAATGAGCAGTTCTTC. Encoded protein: CASSLARGPYNEQFF.

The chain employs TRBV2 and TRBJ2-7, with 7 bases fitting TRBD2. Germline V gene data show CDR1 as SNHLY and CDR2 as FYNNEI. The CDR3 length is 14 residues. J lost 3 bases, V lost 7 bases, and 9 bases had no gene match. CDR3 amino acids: CASTASSGIYEQYF. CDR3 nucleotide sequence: TGTGCCAGCACTGCTTCTAGCGGAATCTACGAGCAGTACTTC. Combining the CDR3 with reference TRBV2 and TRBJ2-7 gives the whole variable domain EPEVTQTPSHQVTQMGQEVILRCVPISNHLYFYWYRQILGQKVEFLVSFYNNEISEKSEIFDDQFSVERPDGSNFTLKIRSTKLEDSAMYFCASTASSGIYEQYFGPGTRLTVT.

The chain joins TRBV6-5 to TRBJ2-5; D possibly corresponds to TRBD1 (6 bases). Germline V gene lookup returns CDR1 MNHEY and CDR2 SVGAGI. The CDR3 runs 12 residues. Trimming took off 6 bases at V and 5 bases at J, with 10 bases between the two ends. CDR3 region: CASRGAGETQYF. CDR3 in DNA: TGTGCCAGCAGGGGGGCCGGGGAGACCCAGTACTTC.

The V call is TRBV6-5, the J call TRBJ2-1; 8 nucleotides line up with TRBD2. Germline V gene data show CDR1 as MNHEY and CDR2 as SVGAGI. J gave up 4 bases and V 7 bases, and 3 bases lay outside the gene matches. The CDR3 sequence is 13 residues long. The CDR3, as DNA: TGTGCCAGCACAGTAGCGGGGTACAATGAGCAGTTCTTC. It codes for CASTVAGYNEQFF.

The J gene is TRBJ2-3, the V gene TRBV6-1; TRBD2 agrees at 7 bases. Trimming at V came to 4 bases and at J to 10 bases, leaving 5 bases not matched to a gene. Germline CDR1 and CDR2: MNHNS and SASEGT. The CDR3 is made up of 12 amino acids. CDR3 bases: TGTGCCAGCAGTGTGACTAGCTCGGCGCAGTATTTT. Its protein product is CASSVTSSAQYF.

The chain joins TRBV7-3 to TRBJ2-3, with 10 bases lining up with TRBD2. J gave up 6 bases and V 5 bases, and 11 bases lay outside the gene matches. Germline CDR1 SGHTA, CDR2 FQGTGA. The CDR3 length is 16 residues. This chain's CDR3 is CASSPRTSGLRDTQYF. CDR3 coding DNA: TGTGCCAGCAGCCCAAGGACTAGCGGCTTAAGGGATACGCAGTATTTT.

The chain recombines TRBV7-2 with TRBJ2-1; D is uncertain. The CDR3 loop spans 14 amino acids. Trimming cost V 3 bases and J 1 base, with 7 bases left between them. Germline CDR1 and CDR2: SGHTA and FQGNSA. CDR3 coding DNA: TGTGCCAGCAGCTTCGATATTTCCTACAATGAGCAGTTCTTC. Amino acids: CASSFDISYNEQFF.

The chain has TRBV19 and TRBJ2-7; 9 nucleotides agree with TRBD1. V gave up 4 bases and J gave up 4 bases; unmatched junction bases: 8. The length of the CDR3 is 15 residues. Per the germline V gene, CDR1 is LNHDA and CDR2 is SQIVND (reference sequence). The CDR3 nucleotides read TGTGCCAGTAGTAGAGAGGGACAGGGTAATTACGAGCAGTACTTC. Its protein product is CASSREGQGNYEQYF.

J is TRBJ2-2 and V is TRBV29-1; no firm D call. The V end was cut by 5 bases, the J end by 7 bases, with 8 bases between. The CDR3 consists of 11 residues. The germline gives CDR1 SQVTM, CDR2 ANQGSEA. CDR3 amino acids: CSVRKGGELFF. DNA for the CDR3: TGCAGCGTTCGTAAGGGCGGGGAGCTGTTTTTT.